This T cell receptor (beta chain) emerged from a study of type 1 regulatory T cells. On the study more broadly: An in vitro protocol generated T-allo10, a Tr1-enriched, alloantigen-specific CD4 T cell product. Overall study findings and caveats: Type 1 regulatory T cells had a more restricted TCR repertoire than non-type 1 regulatory T cells.

Details on this clonotype: The target antigen is unknown.

TCRdb independently ran MiXCR on the reads; one entry per CDR3 protein. Among about 65,000 distinct CDR3 sequences listed, 49% were seen once. Trimming took off 7 bases at V and 6 bases at J, with 9 bases between the two ends. Germline CDR1 is MNHEY and CDR2 is SVGEGT. The CDR3 is made up of 12 amino acids. The receptor was isolated from a human donor in good health. The sequenced material came from cultured non-Tr1 T cells, either the whole culture or a sorted T cell fraction (not recorded which). The chain links TRBV6-2 or TRBV6-3 to TRBJ2-2; TRBD1 might be the D (5 bases). The CDR3 protein is CASTKGPGELFF. The CDR3 region has the DNA TGTGCCAGCACGAAGGGGCCCGGGGAGCTGTTTTTT.